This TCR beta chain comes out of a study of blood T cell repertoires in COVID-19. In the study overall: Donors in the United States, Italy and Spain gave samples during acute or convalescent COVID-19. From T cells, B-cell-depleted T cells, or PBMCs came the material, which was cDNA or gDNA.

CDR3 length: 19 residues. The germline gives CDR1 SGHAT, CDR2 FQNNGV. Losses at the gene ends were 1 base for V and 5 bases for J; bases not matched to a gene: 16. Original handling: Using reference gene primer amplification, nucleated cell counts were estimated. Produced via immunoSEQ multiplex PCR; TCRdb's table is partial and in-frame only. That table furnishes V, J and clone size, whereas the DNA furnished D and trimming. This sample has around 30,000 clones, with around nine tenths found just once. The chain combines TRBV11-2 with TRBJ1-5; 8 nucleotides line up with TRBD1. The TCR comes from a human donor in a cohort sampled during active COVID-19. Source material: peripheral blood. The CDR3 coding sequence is TGTGCCAGCAGCTTAGGGCTAGGAAGGGACAGGAGTGGGTATCAGCCCCAGCATTTT. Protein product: CASSLGLGRDRSGYQPQHF.